This T cell receptor (beta chain) was recorded in a study of blood T cell repertoires in COVID-19. The CDR3 extends over 17 amino acids. The V gene end was trimmed by 4 bases and the J gene end by 3 bases; junction bases not matched to a gene: 8. The germline V gene encodes CDR1 KGHSH and CDR2 LQKENI. Authors' data handling: Reference gene primers were amplified, and this amplification served to estimate nucleated cell counts. Assay used: immunoSEQ multiplex PCR; TCRdb lists only in-frame clones, some missing. That table supplies the V and J calls and clone size; D and trimming were determined from the DNA. The sample shows 50,000 or so clones, around four fifths of them seen only once.

The source is a man in his sixties or seventies with acute or convalescent COVID-19. The sequencing input was peripheral blood. The chain uses TRBV18 and TRBJ1-3, with 11 nucleotides matching TRBD1. The chain's CDR3 is CASSLRTGGEIGNTIYF. The DNA for the CDR3 is TGTGCCAGCTCACTCCGGACAGGGGGCGAAATTGGAAACACCATATATTTT.